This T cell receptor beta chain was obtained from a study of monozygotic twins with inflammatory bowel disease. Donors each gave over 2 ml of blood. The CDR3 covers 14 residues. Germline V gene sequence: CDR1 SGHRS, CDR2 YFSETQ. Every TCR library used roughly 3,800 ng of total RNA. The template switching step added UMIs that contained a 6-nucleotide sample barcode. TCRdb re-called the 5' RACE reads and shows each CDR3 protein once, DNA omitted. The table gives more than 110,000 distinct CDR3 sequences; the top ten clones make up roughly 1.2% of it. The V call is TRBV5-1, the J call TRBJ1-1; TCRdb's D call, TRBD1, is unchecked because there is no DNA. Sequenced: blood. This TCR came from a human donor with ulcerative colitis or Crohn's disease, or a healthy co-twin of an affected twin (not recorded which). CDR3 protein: CASSSETGQTEAFF.